This TCR beta chain emerged from a study of memory CD4+ T cells and cytomegalovirus serostatus (dated 2019 in TCRdb). General notes on the study: A total of roughly 35 healthy Belgian adults, of whom 9 were CMV seropositive and approximately 24 were CMV seronegative, were included in the cohort. To replicate a published TCR-based CMV serostatus classifier, the study sequenced CD4+ memory TCRbeta repertoires from a Belgian cohort whose cytomegalovirus serostatus was known.

A FACSAria II was used to sort memory CD4+ T cells, defined as single viable CD3+CD4+CD8-CD45RO+ cells. CMV serostatus was determined using a Roche Elecsys assay that detects serum IgG against CMV pp150, pp28, p38 and p52. Once the samples were thawed, total CD4+ T cells were enriched through positive selection using CD4 magnetic microbeads. The samples came from a separate study whose specific focus was interrogating the CD4+ T cell memory repertoire. Peripheral blood mononuclear cells were isolated and cryopreserved according to standard operating procedures, and serum was stored at -80 degrees C. The staining relied on CD3-PerCP (BW264/56), CD4-APC (RPA-T4), CD45RO-PE (UCHT1) and CD8-Pacific Orange (3B5) antibodies, and Sytox blue was used to exclude non-viable cells. Only a few counts were recorded for this clone. There is no known antigen for this receptor. No base quality values were provided; no much bigger clone lies one nucleotide off.

The CDR3 has 14 amino acids, counting the end cysteine and phenylalanine. Only CDR3 DNA is held: 42 bases, read in frame from base 1. CDR1 and CDR2 are drawn from the germline V gene: SQVTM, ANQGSEA. The V end gives up 6 bases and the J end 0 bases, leaving 7 bases in the junction not matched to a gene. General conclusions and limits of the study: CMV serostatus prediction reached a median bootstrapped AUC of around 0.95 with the original framework and approximately 0.92 with a US-trained random forest. The results were interpreted as suggesting that the CMV-associated TCR signature is largely present in the CD4+ memory repertoire. Of fewer than 200 previously reported CMV-associated TCRbeta sequences, approximately 70 appeared in the CD4+ memory repertoires, each in one to five individuals. Only CD4+CD45RO+ memory cells were sequenced, in contrast to the original study, in which naive and memory CD4+ and CD8+ populations were covered. The original-framework classifier achieved a median bootstrapped AUC of about 0.94 with a 95% CI of 0.76-1.00 on the Belgian cohort.

Genomic DNA was extracted from sorted cells with the Quick-DNA Microprep Kit. TCRbeta DNA was amplified with the immunoSEQ hsTCRbeta kit following the manufacturer's protocol. An Illumina MiSeq instrument was used to sequence the TCRbeta libraries. The original pipeline was this. Following removal of out-of-frame sequences, more than 2,000,000 distinct TCRbeta sequences were retained, with an average of about 61,000 per individual. Two values were used to score each individual: the count of 150 to 200 previously reported CMV-associated TCRbeta sequences and the total count of productive distinct TCRbeta sequences. A beta-binomial model was reimplemented in Python, and scikit-learn random forests with default parameters were trained on data from the US cohort. On the Belgian cohort, classifier performance was reported as the median AUC, along with percentile confidence intervals, across 10,000 bootstrap iterations. In TCRdb, the immuneACCESS table is reduced to in-frame sequences with V and J assigned. These tables do not hold every clone; where another copy was compared, an unresolved V gene accounts for under half, and the others remain unexplained. V, J and clone size are those of that table, while D and trimming were read from the DNA. The sample has about 50,000 clones on record, 82% of them singletons. Approximately 0.55% of the sample comes from the top ten.

The sample comprised memory CD4+ T cells from blood. This chain joins TRBV29-1 to TRBJ2-7; 8 bases in the middle match TRBD1. The clonotype comes from an adult in good health and CMV-seronegative. This receptor has the CDR3 CSVSGGTSSYEQYF. The DNA sequence is TGCAGCGTCTCAGGGGGCACGAGCTCCTACGAGCAGTACTTC.